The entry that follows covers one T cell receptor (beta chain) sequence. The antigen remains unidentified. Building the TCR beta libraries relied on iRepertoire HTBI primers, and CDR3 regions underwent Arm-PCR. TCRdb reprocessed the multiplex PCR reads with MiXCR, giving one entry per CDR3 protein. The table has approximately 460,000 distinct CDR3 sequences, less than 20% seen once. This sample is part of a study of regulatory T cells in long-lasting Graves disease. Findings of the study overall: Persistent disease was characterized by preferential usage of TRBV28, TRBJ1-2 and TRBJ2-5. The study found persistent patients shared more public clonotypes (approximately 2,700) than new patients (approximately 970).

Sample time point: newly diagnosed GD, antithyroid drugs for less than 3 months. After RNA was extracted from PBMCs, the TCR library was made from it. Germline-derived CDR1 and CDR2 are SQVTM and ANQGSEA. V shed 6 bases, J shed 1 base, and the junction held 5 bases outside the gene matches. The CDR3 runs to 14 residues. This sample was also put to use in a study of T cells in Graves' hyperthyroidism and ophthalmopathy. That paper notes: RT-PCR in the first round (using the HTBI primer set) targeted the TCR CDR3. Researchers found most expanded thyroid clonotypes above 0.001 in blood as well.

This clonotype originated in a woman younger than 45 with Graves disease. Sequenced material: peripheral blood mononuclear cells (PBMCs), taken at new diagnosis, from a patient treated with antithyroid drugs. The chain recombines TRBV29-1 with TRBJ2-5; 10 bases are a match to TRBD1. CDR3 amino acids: CSVKDRGSQETQYF. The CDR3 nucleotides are TGCAGCGTCAAGGACAGGGGGTCCCAAGAGACCCAGTACTTC. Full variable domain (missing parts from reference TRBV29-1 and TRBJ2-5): SAVISQKPSRDICQRGTSLTIQCQVDSQVTMMFWYRQQPGQSLTLIATANQGSEATYESGFVIDKFPISRPNLTFSTLTVSNMSPEDSSIYLCSVKDRGSQETQYFGPGTRLLVL.